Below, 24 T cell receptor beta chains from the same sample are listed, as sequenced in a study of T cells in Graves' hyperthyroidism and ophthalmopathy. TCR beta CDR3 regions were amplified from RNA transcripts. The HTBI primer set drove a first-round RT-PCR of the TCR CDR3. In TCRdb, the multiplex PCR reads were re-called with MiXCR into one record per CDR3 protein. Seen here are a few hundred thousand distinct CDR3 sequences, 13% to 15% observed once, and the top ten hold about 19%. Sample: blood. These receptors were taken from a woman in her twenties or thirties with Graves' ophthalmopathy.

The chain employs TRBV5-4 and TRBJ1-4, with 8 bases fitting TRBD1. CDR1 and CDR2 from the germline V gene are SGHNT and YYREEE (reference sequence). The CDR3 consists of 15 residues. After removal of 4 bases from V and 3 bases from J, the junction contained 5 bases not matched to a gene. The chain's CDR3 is CASSPKQGANEKLFF. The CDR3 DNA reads TGTGCCAGCAGCCCAAAACAGGGGGCTAATGAAAAACTGTTTTTT.

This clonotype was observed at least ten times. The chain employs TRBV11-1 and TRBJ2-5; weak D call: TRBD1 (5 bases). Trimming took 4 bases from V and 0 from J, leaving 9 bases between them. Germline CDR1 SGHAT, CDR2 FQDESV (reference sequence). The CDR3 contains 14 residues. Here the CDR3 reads CASSSDTYQETQYF. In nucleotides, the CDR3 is TGTGCCAGCAGCTCGGACACCTACCAAGAGACCCAGTACTTC.

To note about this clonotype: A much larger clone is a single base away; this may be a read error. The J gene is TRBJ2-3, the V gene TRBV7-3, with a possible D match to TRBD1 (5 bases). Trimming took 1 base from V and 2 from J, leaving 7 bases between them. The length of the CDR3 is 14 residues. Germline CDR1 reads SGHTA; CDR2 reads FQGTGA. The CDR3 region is CASSLKGFTDTQYF. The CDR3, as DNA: TGTGCCAGCAGCTTAAAGGGGTTCACAGATACGCAGTATTTT.

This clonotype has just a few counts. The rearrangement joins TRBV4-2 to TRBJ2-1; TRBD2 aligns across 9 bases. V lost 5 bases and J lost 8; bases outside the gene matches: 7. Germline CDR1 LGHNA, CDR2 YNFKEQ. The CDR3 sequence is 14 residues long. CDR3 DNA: TGTGCCAGCAGCGAAGGGCGGGGGGGAGATGAGCAGTTCTTC. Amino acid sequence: CASSEGRGGDEQFF.

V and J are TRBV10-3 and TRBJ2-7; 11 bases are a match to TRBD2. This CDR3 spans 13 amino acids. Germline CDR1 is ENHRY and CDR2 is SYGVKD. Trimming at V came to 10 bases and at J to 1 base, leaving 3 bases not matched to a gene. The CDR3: CATTSGASYEQYF. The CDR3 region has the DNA TGTGCCACGACTAGCGGGGCGTCCTACGAGCAGTACTTC.

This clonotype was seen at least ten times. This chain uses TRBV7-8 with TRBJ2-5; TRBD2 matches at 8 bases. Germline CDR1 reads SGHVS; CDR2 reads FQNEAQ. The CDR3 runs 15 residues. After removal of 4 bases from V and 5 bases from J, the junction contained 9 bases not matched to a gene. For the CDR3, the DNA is TGTGCCAGCAGCTCTACGGGGAGCGGGGGTGAGACCCAGTACTTC. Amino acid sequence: CASSSTGSGGETQYF.

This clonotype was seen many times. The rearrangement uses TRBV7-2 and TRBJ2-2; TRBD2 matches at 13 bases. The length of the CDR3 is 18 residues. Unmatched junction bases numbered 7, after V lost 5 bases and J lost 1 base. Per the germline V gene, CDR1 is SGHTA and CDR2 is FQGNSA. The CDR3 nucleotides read TGTGCCAGCAGCCCCTCGACTAGCGGGGGGCTGAACACCGGGGAGCTGTTTTTT. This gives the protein CASSPSTSGGLNTGELFF. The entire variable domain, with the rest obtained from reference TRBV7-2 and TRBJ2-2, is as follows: GAGVSQSPSNKVTEKGKDVELRCDPISGHTALYWYRQSLGQGLEFLIYFQGNSAPDKSGLPSDRFSAERTGGSVSTLTIQRTQQEDSAVYLCASSPSTSGGLNTGELFFGEGSRLTVL.

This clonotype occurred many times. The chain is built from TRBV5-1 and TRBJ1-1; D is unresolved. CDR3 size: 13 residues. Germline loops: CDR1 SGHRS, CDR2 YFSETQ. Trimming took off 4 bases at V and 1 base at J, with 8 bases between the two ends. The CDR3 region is CASSTNKNTEAFF. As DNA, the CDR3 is TGCGCCAGCAGCACAAACAAGAACACTGAAGCTTTCTTT.

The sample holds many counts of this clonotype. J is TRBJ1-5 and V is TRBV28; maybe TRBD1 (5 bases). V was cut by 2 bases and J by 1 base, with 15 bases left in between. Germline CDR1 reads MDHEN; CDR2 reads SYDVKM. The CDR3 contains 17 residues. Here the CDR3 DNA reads TGTGCCAGCAGTTTAGGAGGGGTTCGTTTCAGCAATCAGCCCCAGCATTTT. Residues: CASSLGGVRFSNQPQHF.

DNA for the CDR3: TGTGCCAGCAGCGATACAGAGATGTACTATGGCTACACCTTC. Amino acids: CASSDTEMYYGYTF. The chain joins TRBV7-2 to TRBJ1-2, with D unresolved. Germline loops: CDR1 SGHTA, CDR2 FQGNSA. V gave up 5 bases and J gave up 3 bases, with 13 bases separating them. CDR3 length equals 14 residues.

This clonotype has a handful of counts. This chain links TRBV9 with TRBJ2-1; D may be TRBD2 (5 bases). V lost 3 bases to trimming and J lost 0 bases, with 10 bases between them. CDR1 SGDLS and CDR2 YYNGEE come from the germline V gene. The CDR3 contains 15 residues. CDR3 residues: CASSAGLPSYNEQFF. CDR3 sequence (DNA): TGTGCCAGCAGCGCCGGACTGCCCTCCTACAATGAGCAGTTCTTC.

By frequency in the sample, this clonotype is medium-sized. The CDR3 is CSARDFRRNEVETQYF. CDR3 nucleotides: TGCAGTGCTAGAGATTTTAGACGAAATGAGGTGGAGACCCAGTACTTC. The rearrangement joins TRBV20-1 to TRBJ2-5, with D uncertain. V lost 0 bases, J lost 5 bases, and 19 bases lay in between. Germline V CDR1 and CDR2: DFQATT, SNEGSKA (reference sequence). The CDR3 runs 16 residues.

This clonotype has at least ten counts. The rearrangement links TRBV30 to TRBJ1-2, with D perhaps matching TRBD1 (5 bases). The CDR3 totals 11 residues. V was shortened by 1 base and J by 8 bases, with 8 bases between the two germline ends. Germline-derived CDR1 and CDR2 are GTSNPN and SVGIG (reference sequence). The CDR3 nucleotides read TGTGCCTGGAGTGGAGGGGTAGGCTACACCTTC. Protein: CAWSGGVGYTF. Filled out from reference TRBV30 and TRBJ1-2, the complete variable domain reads SQTIHQWPATLVQPVGSPLSLECTVEGTSNPNLYWYRQAAGRGLQLLFYSVGIGQISSEVPQNLSASRPQDRQFILSSKKLLLSDSGFYLCAWSGGVGYTFGSGTRLTVV.

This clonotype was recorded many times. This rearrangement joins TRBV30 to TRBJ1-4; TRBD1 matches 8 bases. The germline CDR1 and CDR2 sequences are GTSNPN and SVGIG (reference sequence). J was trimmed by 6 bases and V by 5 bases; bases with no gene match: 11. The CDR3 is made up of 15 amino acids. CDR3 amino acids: CAWGLMGTGDEKLFF. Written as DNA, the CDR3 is TGTGCCTGGGGCCTAATGGGGACAGGAGATGAAAAACTGTTTTTT.

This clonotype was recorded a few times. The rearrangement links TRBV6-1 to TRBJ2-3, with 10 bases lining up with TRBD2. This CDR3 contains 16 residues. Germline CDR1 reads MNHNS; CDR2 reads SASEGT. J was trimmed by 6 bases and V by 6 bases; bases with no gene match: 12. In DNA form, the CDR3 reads TGTGCCAGCAGGCCTCTAGCGGGGGCTCAGAGCGATACGCAGTATTTT. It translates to CASRPLAGAQSDTQYF.

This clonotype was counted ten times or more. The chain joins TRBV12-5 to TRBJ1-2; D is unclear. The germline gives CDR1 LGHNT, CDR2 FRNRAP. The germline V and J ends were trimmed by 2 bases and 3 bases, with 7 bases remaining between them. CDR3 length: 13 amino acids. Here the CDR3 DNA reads TGTGCTAGTGGTTTGTACGTCGACTATGGCTACACCTTC. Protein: CASGLYVDYGYTF.

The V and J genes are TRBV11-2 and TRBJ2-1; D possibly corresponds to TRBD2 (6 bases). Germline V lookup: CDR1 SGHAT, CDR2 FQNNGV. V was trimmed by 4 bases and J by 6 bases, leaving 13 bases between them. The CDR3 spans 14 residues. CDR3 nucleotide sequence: TGTGCCAGCAGCTCAACCTGGGGGGTCAATGAGCAGTTCTTC. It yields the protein CASSSTWGVNEQFF.

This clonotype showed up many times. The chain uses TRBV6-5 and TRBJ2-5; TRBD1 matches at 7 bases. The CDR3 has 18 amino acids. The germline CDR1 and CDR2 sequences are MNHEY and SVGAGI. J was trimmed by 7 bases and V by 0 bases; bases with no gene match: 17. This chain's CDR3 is CASSYSMGLTGLTGTQYF. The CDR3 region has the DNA TGTGCCAGCAGTTACTCGATGGGTTTGACAGGGCTTACGGGGACCCAGTACTTC.

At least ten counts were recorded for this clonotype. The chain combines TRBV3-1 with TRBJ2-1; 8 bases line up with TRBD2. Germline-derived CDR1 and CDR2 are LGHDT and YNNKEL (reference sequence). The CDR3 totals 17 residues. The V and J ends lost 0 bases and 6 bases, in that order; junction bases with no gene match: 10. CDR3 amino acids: CASSQDRGSGGPNEQFF. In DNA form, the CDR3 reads TGTGCCAGCAGCCAAGATCGAGGAAGCGGGGGCCCCAATGAGCAGTTCTTC.

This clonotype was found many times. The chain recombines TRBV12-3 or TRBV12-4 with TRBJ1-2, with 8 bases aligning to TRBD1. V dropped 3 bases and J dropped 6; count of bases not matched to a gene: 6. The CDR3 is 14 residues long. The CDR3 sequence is CASSFRQGRDGYTF. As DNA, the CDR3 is TGTGCCAGCAGTTTCCGACAGGGGAGGGATGGCTACACCTTC.

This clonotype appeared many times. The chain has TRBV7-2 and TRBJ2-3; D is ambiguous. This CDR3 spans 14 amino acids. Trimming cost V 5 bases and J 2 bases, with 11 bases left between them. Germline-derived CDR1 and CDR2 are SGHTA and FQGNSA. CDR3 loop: CASSPDRPTDTQYF. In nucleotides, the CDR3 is TGTGCCAGCAGCCCGGACCGACCCACAGATACGCAGTATTTT.

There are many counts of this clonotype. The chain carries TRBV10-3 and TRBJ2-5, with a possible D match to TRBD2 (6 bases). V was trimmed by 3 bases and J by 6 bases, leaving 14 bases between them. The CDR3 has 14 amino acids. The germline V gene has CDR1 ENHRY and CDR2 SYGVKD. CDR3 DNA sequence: TGTGCCATCAGTGACGGGGGTGTCAAGAAGACCCAGTACTTC. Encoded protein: CAISDGGVKKTQYF.

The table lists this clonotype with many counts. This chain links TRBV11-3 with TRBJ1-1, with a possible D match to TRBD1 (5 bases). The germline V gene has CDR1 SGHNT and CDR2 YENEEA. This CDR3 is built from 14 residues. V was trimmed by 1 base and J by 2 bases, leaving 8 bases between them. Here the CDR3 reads CASSLVRTNTEAFF. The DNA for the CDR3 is TGTGCCAGCAGCTTAGTACGGACAAACACTGAAGCTTTCTTT.

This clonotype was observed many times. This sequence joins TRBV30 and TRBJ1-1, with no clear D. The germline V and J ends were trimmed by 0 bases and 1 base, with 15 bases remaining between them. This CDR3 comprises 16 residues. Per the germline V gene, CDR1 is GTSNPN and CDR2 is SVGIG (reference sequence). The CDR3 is CAWSVMGRLRNTEAFF. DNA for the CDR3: TGTGCCTGGAGTGTAATGGGCAGACTTAGGAACACTGAAGCTTTCTTT.